The sample holds a few counts of the clone carrying this TCR beta chain. Its cognate antigen is unknown. The CDR3 runs to 14 residues. The V and J ends lost 3 bases and 0 bases respectively, with 6 bases between them. The authors extracted total RNA from unfractionated whole blood. The study's library attached unique molecular identifiers to single cDNA molecules. TCRdb reanalysed the 5' RACE reads using MiXCR and keeps one entry per CDR3 protein. The sample shows tens of thousands of distinct CDR3 sequences, roughly 7.7% of them seen only once. The data are from a study of human T cells and chemical hapten exposure. Study information: Minor volume differences among pooled libraries chiefly drove per-sample TCR yield variation.

General observations from the study: TCRs above 1 in 1000 frequency stayed constant with DPC sensitization.

This chain joins TRBV12-3 or TRBV12-4 and TRBJ2-4, with D uncertain. This sequence originates from a male donor in good health. The CDR3 sequence: CASSFRLAKNIQYF. CDR3 sequence (DNA): TGTGCCAGCAGTTTTCGACTAGCCAAAAACATTCAGTACTTC.